These 11 T cell receptor beta chains came from one sample sequenced in a study of cytotoxic CD8 clonotypes in ibrutinib-treated CLL. The protocol was immunoSEQ multiplex PCR, while the TCRdb copy is restricted to in-frame clones and leaves out a portion. This sample has hundreds of thousands of clones; around four fifths occur once, and the top ten carry 5% to 7%. Sequences were derived from PBMCs, sampled before ibrutinib treatment. These receptors came from a human donor with chronic lymphocytic leukemia.

The V gene is TRBV30, the J gene TRBJ2-5; tentatively, D is TRBD2 (7 bases). Between the trimmed V and J ends, which lost 3 bases and 4 bases, there was a span of 18 bases. Germline loops: CDR1 GTSNPN, CDR2 SVGIG (reference sequence). The CDR3 consists of 15 residues. The CDR3 region has the DNA TGTGCCTGGAGCTCATTCCGGGGGGCCGGAGAGACCCAGTACTTC. It specifies CAWSSFRGAGETQYF.

The chain combines TRBV30 with TRBJ2-7; 11 nucleotides line up with TRBD2. Losses at the gene ends were 2 bases for V and 4 bases for J; bases not matched to a gene: 1. CDR1 is GTSNPN, CDR2 SVGIG, per germline (reference sequence). The CDR3 is 13 residues long. The CDR3 DNA follows: TGTGCCTGGAGTACTAGCGGGAGTTACGAGCAGTACTTC. Translating it yields CAWSTSGSYEQYF.

This sequence joins TRBV29-1 and TRBJ2-3; 7 bases align to TRBD1. V was pared by 8 bases and J by 2 bases, with 10 bases of the junction left unmatched. The germline V gene encodes CDR1 SQVTM and CDR2 ANQGSEA. The CDR3 is 14 residues long. The DNA for the CDR3 is TGCAGCTTCACCCGGGACAGATTCACAGATACGCAGTATTTT. Amino acid sequence: CSFTRDRFTDTQYF.

The genes are TRBV15 and TRBJ2-5; D call uncertain. Germline V gene lookup returns CDR1 LNHNV and CDR2 YYDKDF (reference sequence). Trimming removed 3 bases at V and 4 bases at J, with 12 bases between. CDR3 length: 14 residues. The CDR3 region has the DNA TGTGCCACCAGCAGGGATGGGCGGTCAGAGACCCAGTACTTC. This codes for CATSRDGRSETQYF.

The chain has TRBV2 and TRBJ2-7; D is undetermined. Per germline, CDR1 SNHLY and CDR2 FYNNEI. The CDR3 consists of 13 residues. With 6 bases removed from V and 2 bases from J, the gap between germline ends came to 11 bases. The CDR3 protein is CASRPGPPYEQYF. Here the CDR3 DNA reads TGTGCCAGCAGACCCGGGCCCCCCTACGAGCAGTACTTC. The complete variable domain, with remaining parts taken from reference TRBV2 and TRBJ2-7, reads EPEVTQTPSHQVTQMGQEVILRCVPISNHLYFYWYRQILGQKVEFLVSFYNNEISEKSEIFDDQFSVERPDGSNFTLKIRSTKLEDSAMYFCASRPGPPYEQYFGPGTRLTVT.

The chain carries TRBV27 and TRBJ2-1; 13 bases fit TRBD2. Unmatched junction bases numbered 16, after V lost 5 bases and J lost 3 bases. In germline, CDR1 is MNHEY, CDR2 SMNVEV (reference sequence). The CDR3 consists of 20 residues. DNA for the CDR3: TGTGCCAGCAGTGCGACCTACGGACTAGCGGGAGTTGGGTACTACAATGAGCAGTTCTTC. This translates into CASSATYGLAGVGYYNEQFF.

The chain carries TRBV5-1 and TRBJ2-2; 12 nucleotides align to TRBD2. CDR1 SGHRS and CDR2 YFSETQ come from the germline V gene. The CDR3 runs to 18 residues. Trimming removed 0 bases from V and 6 bases from J; junction bases left unmatched: 9. The CDR3 DNA reads as TGCGCCAGCAGCTTGGCTTCGACTAGCGGGAGTGGGGCCGGGGAGCTGTTTTTT. Translated: CASSLASTSGSGAGELFF.

The genes are TRBV7-9 and TRBJ2-7, with D perhaps matching TRBD2 (5 bases). Germline V gene lookup returns CDR1 SEHNR and CDR2 FQNEAQ (reference sequence). This CDR3 is built from 14 residues. V shed 0 bases and J shed 2 bases, with 8 bases lying between them. The CDR3 coding sequence is TGTGCCAGCAGCTTAGCGGGAGCTGCCTACGAGCAGTACTTC. Translated: CASSLAGAAYEQYF.

This chain joins TRBV27 and TRBJ2-3, with D unresolved. The CDR3 totals 12 residues. Per germline, CDR1 MNHEY and CDR2 SMNVEV (reference sequence). The V end lost 4 bases, the J end lost 5 bases, and 7 bases lay between the germline ends. DNA of the CDR3: TGTGCCAGCAGTTCGTACGGAGATACGCAGTATTTT. The encoded protein is CASSSYGDTQYF.

The chain joins TRBV4-3 to TRBJ1-3; D ambiguous. V was shortened by 0 bases and J by 2 bases, with 14 bases between the two germline ends. CDR3 size: 17 residues. Germline CDR1 is LGHNA and CDR2 is YSLEER. DNA of the CDR3: TGCGCCAGCAGCCAAGACGTCCTCAAAGGTCCTGGAAACACCATATATTTT. Its translation is CASSQDVLKGPGNTIYF.

This clone came up a few times. This chain uses TRBV27 with TRBJ2-7; the D gene is possibly TRBD1 (6 bases). This CDR3 has 14 amino acids. Germline V gene lookup returns CDR1 MNHEY and CDR2 SMNVEV (reference sequence). Trimming left V 4 bases short and J 4 bases short, with 14 bases between. The CDR3 sequence: CASSSGGRLYEQYF. DNA of the CDR3: TGTGCCAGCAGTTCTGGGGGCAGGTTGTACGAGCAGTACTTC.